Each of the 24 T cell receptor beta chains below was sequenced from the same sample in a study of beta chain features in type 1 diabetes. Study results and caveats: Among patients with Type 1 diabetes, TCRB CDR3s were moderately but significantly shorter in every one of the four CD4+ subsets.

The investigators reverse transcribed all of the isolated RNA, so they sequenced expressed TCRB transcripts. Some clones are missing from TCRdb's copy, which holds only in-frame ones; the method was immunoSEQ multiplex PCR. The data contain around 150,000 clones, around 8.6% of them seen just once; the ten biggest clones take up approximately 0.54%. The antigens of these receptors remain unknown. The sequencing sample was made of central memory CD4+ T cells from blood. These TCRs come from a woman younger than 35 with type 1 diabetes.

The chain uses TRBV7-2 and TRBJ2-1; perhaps TRBD1 as D (5 bases). The CDR3 totals 15 residues. The V gene's germline CDR1 is SGHTA and CDR2 FQGNSA. The germline V and J ends were trimmed by 5 bases and 0 bases, with 11 bases remaining between them. The CDR3 nucleotides are TGTGCCAGCAGCCCCCAGGGCAGCTCCTACAATGAGCAGTTCTTC. Its translation: CASSPQGSSYNEQFF.

The V gene is TRBV5-1, the J gene TRBJ2-7, with TRBD2 matching 11 bases. Per the germline V gene, CDR1 is SGHRS and CDR2 is YFSETQ. With V trimmed by 4 bases and J by 0 bases, 12 bases remained unmatched. The length of the CDR3 is 18 residues. CDR3 sequence: CASSMRASGRTSSYEQYF. The CDR3 DNA follows: TGCGCCAGCAGCATGAGGGCTAGCGGGAGGACGTCCTCCTACGAGCAGTACTTC.

This clone was picked up a small number of times. CDR3 residues: CATSLGANQPQHF. The CDR3, as DNA: TGTGCCACCAGCTTGGGCGCAAATCAGCCCCAGCATTTT. The rearrangement links TRBV15 to TRBJ1-5; no definite D call. CDR1 and CDR2 (germline): LNHNV, YYDKDF (reference sequence). V was trimmed by 5 bases and J by 4 bases, leaving 9 bases between them. The CDR3 runs to 13 residues.

The chain employs TRBV14 and TRBJ1-2; D gene ambiguous. This CDR3 spans 12 amino acids. Germline-derived CDR1 and CDR2 are SGHDN and FVKESK. The germline V and J ends were trimmed by 3 bases and 4 bases, with 6 bases remaining between them. The CDR3 sequence is CASSQWAYGYTF. The CDR3 coding sequence is TGTGCCAGCAGCCAGTGGGCCTATGGCTACACCTTC.

The gene calls are TRBV6-4 and TRBJ2-1; TRBD2 matches at 9 bases. J gave up 7 bases and V 8 bases, and 12 bases lay outside the gene matches. The CDR3 runs 15 residues. The V gene's germline CDR1 is MRHNA and CDR2 SNTAGT. The CDR3 reads CASAVHPSGMNEQFF. The CDR3 nucleotides are TGTGCCAGCGCTGTTCACCCTAGCGGGATGAATGAGCAGTTCTTC.

This clone has just a few counts. This chain connects TRBV2 to TRBJ2-1; 9 bases line up with TRBD2. The CDR3 extends over 15 amino acids. In germline, CDR1 is SNHLY, CDR2 FYNNEI. The junction had 11 bases not matched to a gene; V was cut back by 6 bases and J by 8 bases. CDR3 residues: CASRPSSGMFHEQFF. Written as DNA, the CDR3 is TGTGCCAGCAGACCATCTAGCGGGATGTTCCATGAGCAGTTCTTC.

The chain couples TRBV6-5 to TRBJ2-7; D may be TRBD2 (6 bases). CDR1 and CDR2 (germline): MNHEY, SVGAGI. V was pared by 5 bases and J by 1 base, with 9 bases between. CDR3 length: 13 amino acids. The CDR3 loop reads CASSRLGSYEQYF. The CDR3 DNA reads as TGTGCCAGCAGTAGACTAGGATCCTACGAGCAGTACTTC.

This clone was found a few times. This chain connects TRBV19 to TRBJ2-1; TRBD2 agrees at 9 bases. The CDR3 has 14 amino acids. The germline V gene encodes CDR1 LNHDA and CDR2 SQIVND (reference sequence). Losses at the gene ends were 5 bases for V and 7 bases for J; bases not matched to a gene: 6. CDR3 sequence (DNA): TGTGCCAGTAGTTTAGGACTAGCGTCGAATGAGCAGTTCTTC. Encoded protein: CASSLGLASNEQFF.

V is TRBV5-6 and J is TRBJ2-3, with D possibly matching TRBD2 (7 bases). The CDR3 spans 14 residues. Per the germline V gene, CDR1 is SGHDT and CDR2 is YYEEEE. Trimming took off 1 base at V and 5 bases at J, with 11 bases between the two ends. As DNA, the CDR3 is TGTGCCAGCAGCTTGTGGCGGGGGCAAGATACGCAGTATTTT. Translated: CASSLWRGQDTQYF.

The chain joins TRBV6-1 to TRBJ1-2, with D maybe TRBD1 (5 bases). Germline loops: CDR1 MNHNS, CDR2 SASEGT. V was shortened by 6 bases and J by 4 bases, with 15 bases between the two germline ends. This CDR3 has 14 residues. DNA of the CDR3: TGTGCCAGCAGACCCCGGGGGGTTGCCTATGGCTACACCTTC. Its translation is CASRPRGVAYGYTF.

About this clone: A read error may produce the germline difference seen at one junction end. The chain has TRBV5-5 and TRBJ2-7; a weak D match, TRBD1 (6 bases). The CDR3 spans 13 residues. Germline lookup yields CDR1 SGHKS and CDR2 YYEKEE (reference sequence). CDR3: CASSLRTGNEQYF. The DNA of the CDR3 is TGCGCCAGCAGCCTGCGAACAGGGAACGAGCAGTACTTC. The full variable domain, its missing parts supplied by reference TRBV5-5 and TRBJ2-7, is DAGVTQSPTHLIKTRGQQVTLRCSPISGHKSVSWYQQVLGQGPQFIFQYYEKEERGRGNFPDRFSARQFPNYSSELNVNALLLGDSALYLCASSLRTGNEQYFGPGTRLTVT.

This clone showed up just a few times. The V gene is TRBV9, the J gene TRBJ2-2, with D perhaps TRBD2 (6 bases). The CDR3 is 16 residues long. Germline assignment: CDR1 SGDLS and CDR2 YYNGEE. Trimming left V 8 bases short and J 0 bases short, with 17 bases between. The CDR3, as DNA: TGTGCCAGTGGGCGGGGAGCCTCTTCGAACACCGGGGAGCTGTTTTTT. Its translation: CASGRGASSNTGELFF.

The gene calls are TRBV28 and TRBJ1-5, with a possible D match to TRBD1 (5 bases). The length of the CDR3 is 14 residues. The germline CDR1 and CDR2 sequences are MDHEN and SYDVKM. V shed 11 bases and J shed 1 base, with 15 bases lying between them. CDR3 in amino acids: CASSRGGSNQPQHF. The CDR3 bases are TGTGCCTCGAGCCGGGGGGGGAGCAATCAGCCCCAGCATTTT.

This clone was seen repeatedly, ten times or more. The J gene is TRBJ2-3, the V gene TRBV4-2; TRBD2 might be the D (6 bases). Germline V gene sequence: CDR1 LGHNA, CDR2 YNFKEQ. The CDR3 runs to 17 residues. V dropped 0 bases and J dropped 2 bases, with 15 bases sitting between them. The CDR3 loop reads CASSQDLTRRTTDTQYF. In DNA form, the CDR3 reads TGTGCCAGCAGCCAAGATCTGACTAGGAGGACCACAGATACGCAGTATTTT.

A few counts support this clone. As DNA, the CDR3 is TGTGCCATCAGCTCCGGGAATCCCGATAACTATGGCTACACCTTC. Amino acid sequence: CAISSGNPDNYGYTF. The rearrangement joins TRBV10-3 to TRBJ1-2; D gene ambiguous. V was cut by 6 bases and J by 1 base, with 15 bases left in between. This CDR3 comprises 15 residues. CDR1 and CDR2 (germline): ENHRY, SYGVKD.

This clone occurred a few times. The V gene is TRBV5-1, the J gene TRBJ2-3; TRBD2 matches 8 bases. This CDR3 is built from 18 residues. The J segment lost 2 bases and the V segment lost 0 bases, leaving 11 bases of the junction unmatched. The germline gives CDR1 SGHRS, CDR2 YFSETQ. The CDR3 coding sequence is TGCGCCAGCAGCTTGGCCGAGGTAGCGGGAATCGTCACAGATACGCAGTATTTT. It yields the protein CASSLAEVAGIVTDTQYF.

The chain links TRBV7-9 to TRBJ2-2; TRBD1 is a possible D gene (6 bases). CDR3 length: 15 amino acids. Germline V gene data show CDR1 as SEHNR and CDR2 as FQNEAQ (reference sequence). The V gene lost 7 bases and the J gene lost 0 bases, with 12 bases spanning the gap. CDR3 coding DNA: TGTGCCAGCACCCTACAGGGCCCGAACACCGGGGAGCTGTTTTTT. This codes for CASTLQGPNTGELFF.

This clone showed up just a few times. The chain employs TRBV28 and TRBJ2-5; D may be TRBD1 (6 bases). The length of the CDR3 is 14 residues. Looked up from germline, CDR1 is MDHEN and CDR2 is SYDVKM. Trimming took 6 bases from V and 2 from J, leaving 13 bases between them. CDR3: CASRYRAVQETQYF. DNA of the CDR3: TGTGCCAGCAGGTACAGGGCAGTACAAGAGACCCAGTACTTC.

This clone was seen a handful of times. The chain combines TRBV4-1 with TRBJ2-2, with TRBD2 matching 9 bases. CDR3 length: 14 residues. V shed 6 bases, J shed 4 bases, and the junction held 3 bases outside the gene matches. Germline V CDR1 and CDR2: MGHRA, YSYEKL. CDR3 DNA: TGCGCCAGCAGGGCGGGAGGGGGCACCGGGGAGCTGTTTTTT. It specifies CASRAGGGTGELFF.

This clone was counted a few times. This chain joins TRBV29-1 and TRBJ2-2, with D possibly TRBD1 on 5 matching bases. The V gene lost 1 base and the J gene lost 4 bases, with 10 bases spanning the gap. Germline CDR1 SQVTM, CDR2 ANQGSEA. CDR3 size: 14 residues. The CDR3 region is CSVEGDRGTGELFF. Written as DNA, the CDR3 is TGCAGCGTTGAAGGAGACAGAGGCACCGGGGAGCTGTTTTTT.

The chain recombines TRBV4-2 with TRBJ2-3, with TRBD2 identical over 7 bases. Looked up from germline, CDR1 is LGHNA and CDR2 is YNFKEQ. This CDR3 contains 16 residues. V dropped 2 bases and J dropped 2; count of bases not matched to a gene: 7. CDR3 nucleotides: TGTGCCAGCAGCCAAATTTTCGGGAGGAACACAGATACGCAGTATTTT. Encoded protein: CASSQIFGRNTDTQYF.

This chain uses TRBV23-1 with TRBJ1-1; 10 nucleotides align to TRBD1. TRBV23-1 is marked as an open reading frame, function uncertain. This CDR3 is 19 amino acids long. The V gene end was trimmed by 2 bases and the J gene end by 1 base; junction bases not matched to a gene: 13. CDR3 region: CASSQPDGDRGCGNTEAFF. CDR3 sequence (DNA): TGCGCCAGCAGTCAACCTGATGGGGACAGGGGTTGCGGGAACACTGAAGCTTTCTTT.

About this clone itself: In the same sample, other DNA sequences code for this CDR3. The chain employs TRBV7-9 and TRBJ2-2; D gene uncertain. With 2 bases removed from V and 0 bases from J, the gap between germline ends came to 10 bases. The CDR3 contains 16 residues. CDR1 SEHNR and CDR2 FQNEAQ come from the germline V gene (reference sequence). The CDR3 DNA follows: TGTGCCAGCAGCTTACGTGGCGGAACGAACACCGGGGAGCTGTTTTTT. Translated: CASSLRGGTNTGELFF.

The genes are TRBV28 and TRBJ2-7, with TRBD1 matching 9 bases. Germline assignment: CDR1 MDHEN and CDR2 SYDVKM. J gave up 6 bases and V 3 bases, and 6 bases lay outside the gene matches. The CDR3 consists of 14 residues. Here the CDR3 DNA reads TGTGCCAGCAGTTTGGGACAGGGTGATGGCGAGCAGTACTTC. It is translated as CASSLGQGDGEQYF. Based on the CDR3 plus reference TRBV28 and TRBJ2-7, the full variable domain is DVKVTQSSRYLVKRTGEKVFLECVQDMDHENMFWYRQDPGLGLRLIYFSYDVKMKEKGDIPEGYSVSREKKERFSLILESASTNQTSMYLCASSLGQGDGEQYFGPGTRLTVT.